These 27 T cell receptor beta chains share one sample of origin, sequenced in a study of identifying expanded T cells in peripheral blood. Clones were sequenced by immunoSEQ multiplex PCR, and TCRdb holds only the in-frame ones, with some missing. The repertoire includes around 90,000 clones, 88% of them detected once, and over 3% sits in the top ten. Sequenced: blood. The source of these receptors is a person between 18 and 75 years old in good health.

This chain uses TRBV5-1 with TRBJ2-7; 7 bases agree with TRBD1. CDR3 length: 15 residues. CDR1 is SGHRS and CDR2 is YFSETQ in the germline V gene. The V gene end was trimmed by 6 bases and the J gene end by 2 bases; junction bases not matched to a gene: 11. CDR3 DNA sequence: TGCGCCAGCAACCGAGGACAGGCAAATACCTACGAGCAGTACTTC. Residues: CASNRGQANTYEQYF.

The CDR3 protein is CATSRELAYEQYF. The CDR3 region has the DNA TGTGCCACCAGCAGAGAATTAGCTTACGAGCAGTACTTC. The V call is TRBV15, the J call TRBJ2-7; D is unclear. This CDR3 comprises 13 residues. Germline V gene sequence: CDR1 LNHNV, CDR2 YYDKDF (reference sequence). Trimming removed 0 bases from V and 4 bases from J, with 7 bases in between.

The V and J genes are TRBV11-2 and TRBJ2-3; 10 bases are a match to TRBD1. With 8 bases clipped from V and 2 bases from J, the junction kept 7 bases outside the gene matches. The CDR3 has 15 amino acids. Germline values: CDR1 SGHAT, CDR2 FQNNGV. The CDR3: CASLRQGANTDTQYF. The CDR3 DNA reads as TGTGCCAGCCTACGACAGGGGGCGAACACAGATACGCAGTATTTT.

This chain links TRBV27 with TRBJ1-6; 7 bases line up with TRBD1. After removal of 7 bases from V and 7 bases from J, the junction contained 7 bases not matched to a gene. Looked up from germline, CDR1 is MNHEY and CDR2 is SMNVEV (reference sequence). This CDR3 spans 14 amino acids. CDR3: CASTLTGANSPLHF. The CDR3 nucleotides read TGTGCCAGCACCCTAACAGGGGCCAATTCACCCCTCCACTTT.

This chain uses TRBV19 with TRBJ1-2; TRBD1 aligns across 7 bases. CDR3 length: 13 residues. Losses at the gene ends were 5 bases for V and 8 bases for J; bases not matched to a gene: 8. The germline CDR1 and CDR2 sequences are LNHDA and SQIVND (reference sequence). CDR3: CASSPGQSLGYTF. CDR3 DNA sequence: TGTGCCAGTAGTCCGGGACAGAGTTTAGGCTACACCTTC.

The V gene is TRBV6-1, the J gene TRBJ1-2; 8 positions agree with TRBD1. The CDR3 sequence is 13 residues long. V was clipped by 7 bases and J by 5 bases; unmatched bases: 6. Germline V CDR1 and CDR2: MNHNS, SASEGT. CDR3 bases: TGTGCCAGCACCGGGCAGGGGGCATATGGCTACACCTTC. It encodes CASTGQGAYGYTF.

The V and J genes are TRBV19 and TRBJ1-5, with D maybe TRBD1 (6 bases). This CDR3 region has 13 residues. V dropped 8 bases and J dropped 2 bases, with 10 bases sitting between them. CDR1 is LNHDA and CDR2 is SQIVND in the germline V gene (reference sequence). For the CDR3, the DNA is TGTGCCAGTCACAGGGATGGCAATCAGCCCCAGCATTTT. Translation: CASHRDGNQPQHF.

The rearrangement links TRBV4-3 to TRBJ2-1, with 9 bases that match TRBD1. J gave up 6 bases and V 4 bases, and 10 bases lay outside the gene matches. Germline CDR1 LGHNA, CDR2 YSLEER. This CDR3 is built from 16 residues. The CDR3, as DNA: TGCGCCAGCAGCCCGGGGGACAGGGCGGGATCCAATGAGCAGTTCTTC. Its protein is CASSPGDRAGSNEQFF.

This chain links TRBV11-3 with TRBJ2-5, with TRBD1 identical over 9 bases. The J segment lost 5 bases and the V segment lost 5 bases, leaving 9 bases of the junction unmatched. Germline V gives CDR1 SGHNT, CDR2 YENEEA. This CDR3 is 15 amino acids long. The CDR3 DNA sequence: TGTGCCAGCAGCAAGGACAGGGGAGGATGGGAGACCCAGTACTTC. Amino acid sequence: CASSKDRGGWETQYF.

The chain has TRBV4-1 and TRBJ1-5, with D possibly being TRBD1 (5 bases). V lost 4 bases, J lost 2 bases, and 15 bases lay in between. Per the germline V gene, CDR1 is MGHRA and CDR2 is YSYEKL. The CDR3 extends over 16 amino acids. The CDR3 protein is CASSPRRGIGNQPQHF. The CDR3 DNA is TGCGCCAGCAGCCCTCGCCGGGGGATCGGCAATCAGCCCCAGCATTTT.

The chain employs TRBV11-3 and TRBJ2-3; D is perhaps TRBD1 (5 bases). Germline V gene lookup returns CDR1 SGHNT and CDR2 YENEEA. The CDR3 is made up of 15 amino acids. V shed 5 bases and J shed 1 base, with 13 bases lying between them. CDR3 sequence reads: CASSPQGKGTDTQYF. DNA of the CDR3: TGTGCCAGCAGCCCGCAGGGTAAAGGCACAGATACGCAGTATTTT.

The chain couples TRBV6-5 to TRBJ2-1, with TRBD1 matching 10 bases. V gave up 0 bases and J gave up 6 bases; unmatched junction bases: 2. This CDR3 is 15 amino acids long. Germline loops: CDR1 MNHEY, CDR2 SVGAGI. The CDR3 spells CASSYSRTGGNEQFF. As DNA, the CDR3 is TGTGCCAGCAGTTACTCCCGGACAGGGGGCAATGAGCAGTTCTTC.

The rearrangement uses TRBV28 and TRBJ2-1; D is perhaps TRBD2 (6 bases). CDR1 is MDHEN, CDR2 SYDVKM, per germline. The CDR3 extends over 12 amino acids. The V end lost 2 bases, the J end lost 7 bases, and 6 bases lay between the germline ends. CDR3 nucleotides: TGTGCCAGCAGTTTAGGGGGGAATGAGCAGTTCTTC. It specifies CASSLGGNEQFF. The complete variable domain, with remaining parts taken from reference TRBV28 and TRBJ2-1, reads DVKVTQSSRYLVKRTGEKVFLECVQDMDHENMFWYRQDPGLGLRLIYFSYDVKMKEKGDIPEGYSVSREKKERFSLILESASTNQTSMYLCASSLGGNEQFFGPGTRLTVL.

The chain recombines TRBV19 with TRBJ2-3; D is undetermined. The CDR3 runs 14 residues. The ends were cut back, 3 bases at V and 2 bases at J, with 9 bases in the middle. CDR1 is LNHDA and CDR2 is SQIVND in the germline V gene (reference sequence). The CDR3 loop is CASSITDHTDTQYF. The DNA for the CDR3 is TGTGCCAGTAGTATTACGGACCACACAGATACGCAGTATTTT.

The chain joins TRBV19 to TRBJ2-1, with D possibly being TRBD2 (6 bases). CDR3 length equals 15 residues. Germline V gives CDR1 LNHDA, CDR2 SQIVND (reference sequence). V dropped 6 bases and J dropped 0 bases, with 12 bases sitting between them. CDR3 bases: TGTGCCAGTAGCTATAGCGGATACTCCTACAATGAGCAGTTCTTC. This sequence encodes CASSYSGYSYNEQFF.

This chain links TRBV19 with TRBJ2-7; D perhaps matches TRBD1 (7 bases). There are 13 residues in the CDR3. Looked up from germline, CDR1 is LNHDA and CDR2 is SQIVND (reference sequence). Trimming took off 7 bases at V and 6 bases at J, with 16 bases between the two ends. The DNA for the CDR3 is TGTGCCAGTATGCGCGGGACAGTTGGCGAGCAGTACTTC. Amino acids: CASMRGTVGEQYF.

V gene TRBV29-1 combines with J gene TRBJ2-7, with TRBD2 matching 9 bases. The trim removed 7 bases at V and 2 bases at J, leaving 0 bases unmatched. The CDR3 runs 11 residues. The germline V gene has CDR1 SQVTM and CDR2 ANQGSEA. The DNA for the CDR3 is TGCAGCGGGACTAGCGCCTACGAGCAGTACTTC. It is translated as CSGTSAYEQYF.

The chain carries TRBV7-7 and TRBJ1-1, with D uncertain. V was pared by 5 bases and J by 7 bases, with 14 bases between. The CDR3 is 13 amino acids. Germline CDR1 SSHAT, CDR2 FNYEAQ (reference sequence). In DNA, the CDR3 is TGTGCCAGCAGCCCCCTTGAGTATAGTGAAGCTTTCTTT. It specifies CASSPLEYSEAFF.

The gene calls are TRBV5-1 and TRBJ2-7; the D gene is possibly TRBD1 (6 bases). V lost 7 bases, J lost 0 bases, and 11 bases lay in between. The CDR3 has 13 residues. Germline values: CDR1 SGHRS, CDR2 YFSETQ. The CDR3 region is CASGKTGSYEQYF. CDR3 DNA sequence: TGCGCCAGCGGGAAGACAGGCTCCTACGAGCAGTACTTC.

This sequence joins TRBV16 and TRBJ1-6, with D unclear. CDR3 length: 12 amino acids. Per the germline V gene, CDR1 is KGHSY and CDR2 is FQNENV. V lost 0 bases and J lost 14, with 8 bases in between. The CDR3 nucleotides read TGTGCCAGCAGCCAATCATCAGAGGCCCTCCACTTT. Protein: CASSQSSEALHF.

The chain has TRBV10-3 and TRBJ2-6; D gene unclear. The CDR3 consists of 15 residues. Per germline, CDR1 ENHRY and CDR2 SYGVKD. Trimming shortened V by 3 bases and J by 1 base, and 7 bases separated the two germline ends. CDR3 loop: CAISDPTSGANVLTF. The CDR3, as DNA: TGTGCCATCAGTGACCCTACTTCTGGGGCCAACGTCCTGACTTTC.

The rearrangement uses TRBV6-5 and TRBJ1-2; D gene uncertain. The germline gives CDR1 MNHEY, CDR2 SVGAGI. The V and J ends lost 2 bases and 4 bases respectively, with 8 bases between them. This CDR3 spans 13 amino acids. This chain's CDR3 is CASSYSGVYGYTF. CDR3 sequence (DNA): TGTGCCAGCAGTTACAGCGGCGTCTATGGCTACACCTTC.

The chain uses TRBV28 and TRBJ1-6, with D maybe TRBD1 (6 bases). Deletions cut 5 bases from V and 3 bases from J, with 14 bases between. Germline V gene lookup returns CDR1 MDHEN and CDR2 SYDVKM. This CDR3 contains 16 residues. The CDR3 nucleotides are TGTGCCAGCAGTGGTCGGGGCAGGGGCTATAATTCACCCCTCCACTTT. Amino acid sequence: CASSGRGRGYNSPLHF.

This clone was detected ten times or more. V gene TRBV6-4 combines with J gene TRBJ2-1, with D perhaps given as TRBD1 or TRBD2 (5 bases each). The V gene lost 2 bases and the J gene lost 0 bases, with 5 bases spanning the gap. CDR3 size: 14 residues. Germline V gene sequence: CDR1 MRHNA, CDR2 SNTAGT. CDR3 bases: TGTGCCAGCAGTGACGGGGGCTCCTACAATGAGCAGTTCTTC. It specifies CASSDGGSYNEQFF.

The CDR3: CASSARAGGHDTQYF. The CDR3 DNA sequence: TGTGCCAGCAGCGCGCGAGCGGGGGGGCACGATACGCAGTATTTT. This chain uses TRBV9 with TRBJ2-3, with TRBD2 identical over 10 bases. The CDR3 is 15 residues long. From germline, CDR1 is SGDLS and CDR2 YYNGEE. Trimming took 3 bases from V and 6 from J; bases not matched to a gene: 7. Full variable domain (rest looked up from reference TRBV9 and TRBJ2-3): DSGVTQTPKHLITATGQRVTLRCSPRSGDLSVYWYQQSLDQGLQFLIQYYNGEERAKGNILERFSAQQFPDLHSELNLSSLELGDSALYFCASSARAGGHDTQYFGPGTRLTVL.

About this clone itself: One end of the junction is discordant with germline, which a read error may explain. The chain links TRBV19 to TRBJ2-1, with 7 bases that match TRBD2. CDR3 size: 16 residues. Looked up from germline, CDR1 is LNHDA and CDR2 is SQIVND (reference sequence). The CDR3 sequence: CVSSIGGGNRYNEQFF. The CDR3 nucleotides read TGTGTCAGTAGTATCGGCGGGGGTAACCGCTACAATGAGCAGTTCTTC.

As DNA, the CDR3 is TGTGCCAGTAGTAGCCGGGGTCTTTATCAGCCCCAGCATTTT. This encodes CASSSRGLYQPQHF. The gene calls are TRBV19 and TRBJ1-5; no definite D call. This CDR3 region has 14 residues. With 4 bases removed from V and 5 bases from J, the gap between germline ends came to 12 bases. Germline V gives CDR1 LNHDA, CDR2 SQIVND (reference sequence).